Presented here are 21 T cell receptor beta chains from one specimen sequenced in a study of OX40 agonist ivuxolimab in advanced cancers. The method was immunoSEQ multiplex PCR; TCRdb's version includes in-frame clones alone and lacks a portion of them. The table lists tens of thousands of clones, 70% to 80% of them singletons, with over 20% in the top ten. Sample: CD4+ or CD8+ T cells sorted from blood, taken in a trial of the OX40 agonist ivuxolimab. These receptors came from an adult with an advanced solid tumor such as melanoma, head and neck, liver or kidney cancer.

This chain joins TRBV5-6 and TRBJ2-6; tentative D call: TRBD1 (5 bases). The V gene lost 0 bases and the J gene lost 0 bases, with 10 bases spanning the gap. In germline, CDR1 is SGHDT, CDR2 YYEEEE. The CDR3 has 17 amino acids. In nucleotides, the CDR3 is TGTGCCAGCAGCTTGGCAGGGCCAGACTCTGGGGCCAACGTCCTGACTTTC. Translating gives CASSLAGPDSGANVLTF.

V and J are TRBV6-1 and TRBJ2-7; no definite D call. Germline loops: CDR1 MNHNS, CDR2 SASEGT. V was clipped by 10 bases and J by 5 bases, with 15 bases between them. This CDR3 contains 12 residues. This CDR3 reads CATSLAKDEQYF. CDR3 nucleotide sequence: TGTGCCACCTCGTTGGCGAAAGACGAGCAGTACTTC.

The V call is TRBV6-6, the J call TRBJ1-5; D call uncertain. There are 13 residues in the CDR3. V gave up 3 bases and J gave up 5 bases, with 8 bases separating them. The germline V gene has CDR1 MNHNY and CDR2 SVGAGI (reference sequence). CDR3 loop: CASSYLADQPQHF. The DNA of the CDR3 is TGTGCCAGCAGTTATCTAGCAGATCAGCCCCAGCATTTT.

The V gene is TRBV6-1, the J gene TRBJ2-2; 8 bases map to TRBD2. Germline CDR1 and CDR2: MNHNS and SASEGT. CDR3 length: 13 residues. CDR3 sequence (DNA): TGTGCGGGTGGACTAGCATTATCCGGGGAGCTGTTTTTT. Translation gives CAGGLALSGELFF.

V usage is TRBV15 and J usage is TRBJ2-3; D is perhaps TRBD1 or TRBD2 (6 bases each). This CDR3 comprises 16 residues. CDR1 LNHNV and CDR2 YYDKDF come from the germline V gene (reference sequence). V lost 4 bases and J lost 3, with 17 bases in between. In DNA form, the CDR3 reads TGTGCCACCAGCATGGGCGGGACAATTGAGACAGATACGCAGTATTTT. It specifies CATSMGGTIETDTQYF.

This chain connects TRBV4-2 to TRBJ2-3; either TRBD1 or TRBD2 may supply D (5 bases each). Germline values: CDR1 LGHNA, CDR2 YNFKEQ. Trimming cost V 0 bases and J 6 bases, with 16 bases left between them. This CDR3 spans 16 amino acids. In DNA, the CDR3 is TGTGCCAGCAGCCAAGAGGCCGGGGCTCGGCCGGATACGCAGTATTTT. This encodes CASSQEAGARPDTQYF.

The rearrangement uses TRBV27 and TRBJ1-1, with D unclear. Germline V CDR1 and CDR2: MNHEY, SMNVEV (reference sequence). The CDR3 sequence is 13 residues long. The V end lost 0 bases, the J end lost 5 bases, and 7 bases lay between the germline ends. CDR3: CASSLSFYTEAFF. Written as DNA, the CDR3 is TGTGCCAGCAGTTTATCGTTTTATACTGAAGCTTTCTTT.

The chain links TRBV28 to TRBJ2-7; D is possibly TRBD1 or TRBD2 (5 bases each). CDR3 length: 15 residues. Germline values: CDR1 MDHEN, CDR2 SYDVKM. Trimming left V 4 bases short and J 5 bases short, with 18 bases between. CDR3 coding DNA: TGTGCCAGCAGTTGGGACGGAGCCGAAGCGGACGAGCAGTACTTC. Protein sequence: CASSWDGAEADEQYF.

This clone came up once. The chain is built from TRBV7-9 and TRBJ1-1, with 7 bases identical to TRBD1. This CDR3 is 16 amino acids long. J was trimmed by 10 bases and V by 0 bases; bases with no gene match: 14. Germline assignment: CDR1 SEHNR and CDR2 FQNEAQ (reference sequence). DNA for the CDR3: TGTGCCAGCAGCTTAGCGTGGACAGGCACCGGCGGTGGAGCTTTCTTT. Protein product: CASSLAWTGTGGGAFF. The variable domain in full, completed from reference TRBV7-9 and TRBJ1-1, reads DTGVSQNPRHKITKRGQNVTFRCDPISEHNRLYWYRQTLGQGPEFLTYFQNEAQLEKSRLLSDRFSAERPKGSFSTLEIQRTEQGDSAMYLCASSLAWTGTGGGAFFGQGTRLTVV.

The genes are TRBV10-2 and TRBJ1-1; D not resolved. Germline V gives CDR1 WSHSY, CDR2 SAAADI. The CDR3 spans 12 residues. Deletions cut 2 bases from V and 8 bases from J, with 9 bases between. CDR3 nucleotide sequence: TGCGCCAGCAGTGAGAAGCGGAGCGAAGCTTTCTTT. Translated, it gives CASSEKRSEAFF.

The chain recombines TRBV6-6 with TRBJ1-2, with D tentatively TRBD1 (6 bases). The V gene's germline CDR1 is MNHNY and CDR2 SVGAGI (reference sequence). The CDR3 is 14 amino acids. Trimming took off 6 bases at V and 2 bases at J, with 13 bases between the two ends. CDR3 sequence reads: CASSPWGANYGYTF. CDR3 bases: TGTGCCAGCAGCCCCTGGGGGGCCAACTATGGCTACACCTTC.

There are a few counts of this clone. J is TRBJ1-6 and V is TRBV28; 7 bases are a match to TRBD1. CDR1 and CDR2 (germline): MDHEN, SYDVKM. After removal of 6 bases from V and 7 bases from J, the junction contained 9 bases not matched to a gene. This CDR3 contains 15 residues. CDR3 amino acids: CASRIPGQLNSPLHF. CDR3 coding DNA: TGTGCCAGCAGAATCCCGGGACAGTTGAATTCACCCCTCCACTTT.

The chain couples TRBV2 to TRBJ2-7; D not certain. V lost 7 bases and J 7 bases, leaving 8 bases between the germline ends. The CDR3 contains 10 residues. The germline gives CDR1 SNHLY, CDR2 FYNNEI. CDR3 nucleotide sequence: TGTGCCAGCAAAGGATATGAGCAGTACTTC. This translates into CASKGYEQYF.

This chain uses TRBV6-1 with TRBJ2-5; TRBD2 is a possible D gene (6 bases). CDR1 and CDR2 from the germline V gene are MNHNS and SASEGT. V lost 3 bases, J lost 5 bases, and 19 bases lay in between. The CDR3 is made up of 16 amino acids. For the CDR3, the DNA is TGTGCCAGCAGTGAGGGGAGGAACCTTCTTCGGGAGACCCAGTACTTC. It is translated as CASSEGRNLLRETQYF.

V is TRBV7-3 and J is TRBJ2-3; a possible D gene is TRBD2 (6 bases). CDR1 is SGHTA and CDR2 is FQGTGA in the germline V gene. The CDR3 has 16 residues. V was trimmed by 3 bases and J by 3 bases, leaving 16 bases between them. The CDR3 spells CASSFSTGGTTDTQYF. The CDR3 DNA sequence: TGTGCCAGCAGCTTTAGTACCGGGGGAACGACAGATACGCAGTATTTT.

The chain has TRBV9 and TRBJ2-2, with D possibly called TRBD1 or TRBD2 (5 bases each). Trimming cost V 4 bases and J 0 bases, with 13 bases left between them. CDR1 is SGDLS, CDR2 YYNGEE, per germline. CDR3 size: 16 residues. CDR3 residues: CASSHNRDANTGELFF. The CDR3 DNA reads TGTGCCAGCAGCCACAATAGGGACGCGAACACCGGGGAGCTGTTTTTT.

The chain links TRBV4-1 to TRBJ2-7; either TRBD1 or TRBD2 may fit D (5 bases each). V lost 5 bases and J lost 6, with 17 bases in between. Germline V CDR1 and CDR2: MGHRA, YSYEKL. The CDR3 runs 14 residues. The CDR3 nucleotides are TGCGCCAGCAGCTACTCCGGGGACCTTTCCGAGCAGTACTTC. This sequence encodes CASSYSGDLSEQYF.

V is TRBV6-6 and J is TRBJ2-3; 9 bases map to TRBD2. Germline values: CDR1 MNHNY, CDR2 SVGAGI (reference sequence). The CDR3 runs to 15 residues. J lost 4 bases, V lost 1 base, and 3 bases had no gene match. The CDR3 DNA follows: TGTGCCAGCAGTTACTTGGGACTAGCCTCAGATACGCAGTATTTT. This translates into CASSYLGLASDTQYF.

The chain uses TRBV5-1 and TRBJ2-7; tentative D call: TRBD1 (6 bases). The CDR3 totals 12 residues. CDR1 and CDR2 from the germline V gene are SGHRS and YFSETQ. V gave up 0 bases and J gave up 7 bases, with 8 bases separating them. In nucleotides, the CDR3 is TGCGCCAGCAGCTTGGGTGGGACAGAGCAGTACTTC. This sequence encodes CASSLGGTEQYF. Variable domain in full (rest from reference TRBV5-1 and TRBJ2-7): KAGVTQTPRYLIKTRGQQVTLSCSPISGHRSVSWYQQTPGQGLQFLFEYFSETQRNKGNFPGRFSGRQFSNSRSEMNVSTLELGDSALYLCASSLGGTEQYFGPGTRLTVT.

The J gene is TRBJ2-3, the V gene TRBV10-3; D gene unclear. In germline, CDR1 is ENHRY, CDR2 SYGVKD. The CDR3 has 17 amino acids. Trimming shortened V by 2 bases and J by 2 bases, and 17 bases separated the two germline ends. In DNA form, the CDR3 reads TGTGCCATCAGTGAGGGGAAAAATAGAAAATTCACAGATACGCAGTATTTT. Translation gives CAISEGKNRKFTDTQYF.

The rearrangement links TRBV30 to TRBJ2-2; D perhaps matches TRBD2 (5 bases). This CDR3 is built from 12 residues. Germline V lookup: CDR1 GTSNPN, CDR2 SVGIG (reference sequence). Trimming left V 8 bases short and J 5 bases short, with 12 bases between. The CDR3 DNA reads TGTGCCCAGGAGGTAAAAACCGGGGAGCTGTTTTTT. Translation: CAQEVKTGELFF.